The 12 T cell receptor beta chains in this list originate from one sample, sequenced in a study of post-analysis software for immune sequencing data. Libraries were made from TCR beta cDNA, and they carried unique molecular identifiers. MiXCR was run by TCRdb on the PCR reads, yielding one entry per CDR3 protein. The table has 750,000 to 950,000 distinct CDR3 sequences, approximately 44% seen once. Their antigens remain unidentified. Study results and caveats: TRBV segments more frequent in patients than in controls numbered a few and included TRBV5-6, TRBV5-1 and TRBV20-1.

The sample was blood. These receptors came from a girl under 18 with multiple sclerosis.

As concerns this clonotype: Germline is not matched at one junction end, which may reflect a read error. This chain uses TRBV7-6 with TRBJ2-6; D may be TRBD1 (6 bases). This CDR3 comprises 17 residues. Germline CDR1 is SGHVS and CDR2 is FNYEAQ. The CDR3 reads CASSLGQGHSGANVRTF. The CDR3, as DNA: TGTGCCAGCAGCTTAGGCCAGGGGCACTCTGGGGCCAACGTCCGGACTTTC. Combining the CDR3 with reference TRBV7-6 and TRBJ2-6 gives the whole variable domain GAGVSQSPRYKVTKRGQDVALRCDPISGHVSLYWYRQALGQGPEFLTYFNYEAQQDKSGLPNDRFSAERPEGSISTLTIQRTEQRDSAMYRCASSLGQGHSGANVRTFGAGSRLTVL.

This clonotype has only one observation. The V and J genes are TRBV28 and TRBJ1-2; possibly TRBD1 for D (5 bases). Trimming cost V 7 bases and J 5 bases, with 14 bases left between them. The CDR3 contains 13 residues. Germline loops: CDR1 MDHEN, CDR2 SYDVKM. CDR3 nucleotide sequence: TGTGCCAGCAAAGTGGGGGGTAATTATGGCTACACCTTC. It codes for CASKVGGNYGYTF.

The chain employs TRBV4-1 and TRBJ1-4; a weak D match, TRBD1 (6 bases). The germline gives CDR1 MGHRA, CDR2 YSYEKL. Trimming left V 0 bases short and J 5 bases short, with 19 bases between. The CDR3 is made up of 18 amino acids. The CDR3, as DNA: TGCGCCAGCAGCCAAGATCGGGGTCAGGACAGTCAGAATGAAAAACTGTTTTTT. This gives the protein CASSQDRGQDSQNEKLFF.

This chain links TRBV27 with TRBJ2-1, with D hard to call. The CDR3 extends over 14 amino acids. Germline values: CDR1 MNHEY, CDR2 SMNVEV (reference sequence). Trimming removed 6 bases from V and 5 bases from J, with 14 bases in between. Here the CDR3 DNA reads TGTGCCAGCAGGGTATCCGAGCCCCACAATGAGCAGTTCTTC. Protein product: CASRVSEPHNEQFF.

This clonotype has only a few counts. The rearrangement joins TRBV4-2 to TRBJ2-4, with D possibly being TRBD1 (6 bases). Per the germline V gene, CDR1 is LGHNA and CDR2 is YNFKEQ. Trimming removed 0 bases at V and 9 bases at J, with 12 bases between. There are 14 residues in the CDR3. Here the CDR3 reads CASSQEQGDRIQYF. CDR3 in DNA: TGTGCCAGCAGCCAAGAACAGGGAGACCGCATTCAGTACTTC.

This clonotype appeared a few times. The chain links TRBV9 to TRBJ2-7, with D possibly being TRBD1 (6 bases). The CDR3 extends over 14 amino acids. Between the trimmed V and J ends, which lost 4 bases and 3 bases, there was a span of 14 bases. Per the germline V gene, CDR1 is SGDLS and CDR2 is YYNGEE. CDR3 residues: CASSIWGQIYEQYF. CDR3 in DNA: TGTGCCAGCAGCATCTGGGGACAAATCTACGAGCAGTACTTC.

The rearrangement links TRBV6-6 to TRBJ2-4; the match to TRBD2 covers 8 bases. The end of the DNA is better explained by TRBJ2-5, so the J call may be wrong. The length of the CDR3 is 17 residues. Germline V gene sequence: CDR1 MNHNY, CDR2 SVGAGI (reference sequence). This chain's CDR3 is CASSPGLAGVQSETQYF. CDR3 coding DNA: TGTGCCAGCAGTCCTGGACTAGCAGGAGTGCAATCAGAGACCCAGTACTTC.

This clonotype was seen many times. V is TRBV5-1 and J is TRBJ2-1; D is unresolved. From germline, CDR1 is SGHRS and CDR2 YFSETQ. V was shortened by 1 base and J by 3 bases, with 2 bases between the two germline ends. This CDR3 region has 12 residues. The CDR3 DNA reads TGCGCCAGCAGCTTGAACTACAATGAGCAGTTCTTC. This sequence encodes CASSLNYNEQFF.

The chain employs TRBV20-1 and TRBJ2-3; tentatively, D is TRBD1 or TRBD2 (5 bases each). Germline CDR1 is DFQATT and CDR2 is SNEGSKA (reference sequence). CDR3 length equals 15 residues. V dropped 0 bases and J dropped 2 bases, with 12 bases sitting between them. As DNA, the CDR3 is TGCAGTGCTAGAGAATGGGGGACCAACACAGATACGCAGTATTTT. Protein product: CSAREWGTNTDTQYF.

The CDR3 nucleotides are TGTGCCAGCAGCTTAGACAGCAACTCCTACGAGCAGTACTTC. Translating gives CASSLDSNSYEQYF. This rearrangement joins TRBV7-2 to TRBJ2-7, with unresolved D. Germline V gives CDR1 SGHTA, CDR2 FQGNSA. The CDR3 has 14 amino acids. The V and J ends lost 1 base and 0 bases respectively, with 7 bases between them.

J is TRBJ2-3 and V is TRBV11-2; D call uncertain. V lost 5 bases and J lost 6, with 9 bases in between. The germline gives CDR1 SGHAT, CDR2 FQNNGV. There are 12 residues in the CDR3. For the CDR3, the DNA is TGTGCCAGCAGCCGAAAGCCGGATACGCAGTATTTT. Translating it yields CASSRKPDTQYF.

This clonotype was counted at least ten times. The V and J genes are TRBV7-6 and TRBJ2-3, with 10 bases fitting TRBD2. The CDR3 totals 16 residues. V lost 4 bases and J lost 0; bases outside the gene matches: 4. Germline values: CDR1 SGHVS, CDR2 FNYEAQ. The CDR3 region is CASSSGLAASTDTQYF. The CDR3 DNA reads as TGTGCCAGCAGCTCCGGACTAGCGGCAAGCACAGATACGCAGTATTTT.